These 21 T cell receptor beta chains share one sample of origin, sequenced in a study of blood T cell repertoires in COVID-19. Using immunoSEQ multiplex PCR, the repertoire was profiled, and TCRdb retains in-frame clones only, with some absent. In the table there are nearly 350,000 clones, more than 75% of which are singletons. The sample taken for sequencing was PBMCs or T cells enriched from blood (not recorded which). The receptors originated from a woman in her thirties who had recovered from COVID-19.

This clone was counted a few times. The chain's CDR3 is CASSLVNSPLHF. The CDR3 coding sequence is TGTGCCAGCAGTCTTGTTAATTCACCCCTCCACTTT. The chain combines TRBV27 with TRBJ1-6, with D unclear. Per the germline V gene, CDR1 is MNHEY and CDR2 is SMNVEV (reference sequence). The V end was cut by 5 bases, the J end by 6 bases, with 5 bases between. The CDR3 contains 12 residues.

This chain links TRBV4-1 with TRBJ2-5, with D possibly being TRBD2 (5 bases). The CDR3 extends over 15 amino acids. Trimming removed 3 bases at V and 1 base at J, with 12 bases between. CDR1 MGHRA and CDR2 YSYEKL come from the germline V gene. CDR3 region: CASSHTTRVQETQYF. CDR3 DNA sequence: TGCGCCAGCAGCCATACAACTAGAGTCCAAGAGACCCAGTACTTC.

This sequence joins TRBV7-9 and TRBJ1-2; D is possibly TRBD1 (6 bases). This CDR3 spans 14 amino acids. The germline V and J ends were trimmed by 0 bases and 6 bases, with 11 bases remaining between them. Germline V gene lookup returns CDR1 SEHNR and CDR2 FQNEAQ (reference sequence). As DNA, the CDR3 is TGTGCCAGCAGCTTAGCAGGGACATCAGATGGCTACACCTTC. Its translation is CASSLAGTSDGYTF.

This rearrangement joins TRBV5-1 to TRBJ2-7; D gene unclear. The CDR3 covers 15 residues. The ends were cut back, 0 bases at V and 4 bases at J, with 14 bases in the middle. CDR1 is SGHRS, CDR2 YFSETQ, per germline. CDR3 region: CASSLVLNPKYEQYF. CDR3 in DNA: TGCGCCAGCAGCTTGGTACTTAACCCTAAATACGAGCAGTACTTC. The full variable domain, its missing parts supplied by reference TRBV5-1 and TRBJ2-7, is KAGVTQTPRYLIKTRGQQVTLSCSPISGHRSVSWYQQTPGQGLQFLFEYFSETQRNKGNFPGRFSGRQFSNSRSEMNVSTLELGDSALYLCASSLVLNPKYEQYFGPGTRLTVT.

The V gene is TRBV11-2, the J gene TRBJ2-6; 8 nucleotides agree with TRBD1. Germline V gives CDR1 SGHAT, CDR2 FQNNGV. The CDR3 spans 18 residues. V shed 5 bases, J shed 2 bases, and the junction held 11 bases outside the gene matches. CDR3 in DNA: TGTGCCAGCAGCACCAACAGGGGGATACTTGCTGGGGCCAACGTCCTGACTTTC. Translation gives CASSTNRGILAGANVLTF.

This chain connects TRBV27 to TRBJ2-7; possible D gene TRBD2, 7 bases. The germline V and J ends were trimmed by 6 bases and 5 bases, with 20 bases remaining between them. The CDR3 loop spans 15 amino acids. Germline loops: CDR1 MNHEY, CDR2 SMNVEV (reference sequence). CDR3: CASRPRGGIGHEQYF. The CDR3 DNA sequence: TGTGCCAGCAGGCCAAGGGGGGGGATTGGTCACGAGCAGTACTTC.

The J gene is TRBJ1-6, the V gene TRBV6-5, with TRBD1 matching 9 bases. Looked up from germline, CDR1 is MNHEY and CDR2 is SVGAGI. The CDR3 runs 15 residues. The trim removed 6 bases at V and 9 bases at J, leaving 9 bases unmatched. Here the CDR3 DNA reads TGTGCCAGCAGGCCCGGACAGGGGAACATTTCACCCCTCCACTTT. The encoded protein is CASRPGQGNISPLHF.

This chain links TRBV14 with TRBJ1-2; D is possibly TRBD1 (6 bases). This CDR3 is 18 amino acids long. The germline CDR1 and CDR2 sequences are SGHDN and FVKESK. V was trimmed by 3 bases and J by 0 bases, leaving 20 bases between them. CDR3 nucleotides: TGTGCCAGCAGCCAGGACAGCTTAACTATAGACCCTAACTATGGCTACACCTTC. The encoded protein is CASSQDSLTIDPNYGYTF.

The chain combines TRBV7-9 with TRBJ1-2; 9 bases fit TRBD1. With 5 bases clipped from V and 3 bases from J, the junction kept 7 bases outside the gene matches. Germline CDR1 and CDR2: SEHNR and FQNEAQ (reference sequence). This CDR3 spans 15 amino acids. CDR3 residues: CASSDQGQGDYGYTF. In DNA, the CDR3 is TGTGCCAGCAGCGACCAGGGACAGGGTGACTATGGCTACACCTTC.

CDR3 residues: CASSETPGRNSPLHF. DNA for the CDR3: TGTGCCAGCAGTGAAACCCCAGGGAGGAATTCACCCCTCCACTTT. The chain carries TRBV6-1 and TRBJ1-6; D may be TRBD1 (5 bases). The length of the CDR3 is 15 residues. Germline V lookup: CDR1 MNHNS, CDR2 SASEGT. The V end was cut by 2 bases, the J end by 7 bases, with 12 bases between.

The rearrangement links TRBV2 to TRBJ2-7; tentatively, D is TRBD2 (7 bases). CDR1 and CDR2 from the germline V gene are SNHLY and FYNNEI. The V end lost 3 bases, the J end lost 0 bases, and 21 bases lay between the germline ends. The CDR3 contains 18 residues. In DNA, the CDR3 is TGTGCCAGCAGTGAGGGTTTTAGGGGGGGCTCGAGCTCCTACGAGCAGTACTTC. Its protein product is CASSEGFRGGSSSYEQYF. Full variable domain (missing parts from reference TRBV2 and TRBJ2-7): EPEVTQTPSHQVTQMGQEVILRCVPISNHLYFYWYRQILGQKVEFLVSFYNNEISEKSEIFDDQFSVERPDGSNFTLKIRSTKLEDSAMYFCASSEGFRGGSSSYEQYFGPGTRLTVT.

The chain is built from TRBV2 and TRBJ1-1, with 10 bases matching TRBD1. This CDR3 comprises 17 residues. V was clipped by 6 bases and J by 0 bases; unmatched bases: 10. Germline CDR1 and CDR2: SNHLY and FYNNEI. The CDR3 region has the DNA TGTGCCAGCAGGTGGGGACAGGGGTCAAAATTGAACACTGAAGCTTTCTTT. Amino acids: CASRWGQGSKLNTEAFF.

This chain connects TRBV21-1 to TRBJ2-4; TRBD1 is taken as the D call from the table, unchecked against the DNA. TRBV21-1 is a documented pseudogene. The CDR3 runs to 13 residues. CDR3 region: CASRRGLGNIQYF. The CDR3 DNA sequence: TGTGCCAGCAGAAGGGGGCTAGGAAACATTCAGTACTTC.

DNA of the CDR3: TGTGCCAGCAGCCCGGACAGTTTTAATGAAAAACTGTTTTTT. Translation gives CASSPDSFNEKLFF. This chain links TRBV5-4 with TRBJ1-4, with D possibly matching TRBD1 (6 bases). Germline CDR1 reads SGHNT; CDR2 reads YYREEE (reference sequence). The CDR3 extends over 14 amino acids. Trimming took off 4 bases at V and 4 bases at J, with 11 bases between the two ends.

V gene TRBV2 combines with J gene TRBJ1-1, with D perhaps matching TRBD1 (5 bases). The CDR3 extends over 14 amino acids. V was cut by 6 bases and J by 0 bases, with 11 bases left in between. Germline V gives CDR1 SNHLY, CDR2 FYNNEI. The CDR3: CASRGDSLNTEAFF. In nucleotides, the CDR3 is TGTGCCAGCAGGGGTGACAGCTTGAACACTGAAGCTTTCTTT.

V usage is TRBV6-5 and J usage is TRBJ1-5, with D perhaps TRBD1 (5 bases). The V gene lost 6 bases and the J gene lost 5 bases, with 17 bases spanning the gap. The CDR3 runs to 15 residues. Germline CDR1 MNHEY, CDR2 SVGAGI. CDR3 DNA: TGTGCCAGCAGGGGGCTTTTCGCGGGAGATCAGCCCCAGCATTTT. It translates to CASRGLFAGDQPQHF.

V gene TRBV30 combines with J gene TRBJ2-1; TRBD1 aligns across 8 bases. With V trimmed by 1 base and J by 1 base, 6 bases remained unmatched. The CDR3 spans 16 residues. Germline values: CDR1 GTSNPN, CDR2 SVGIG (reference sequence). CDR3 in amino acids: CAWSARTGISYNEQFF. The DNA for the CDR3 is TGTGCCTGGAGTGCAAGGACAGGGATATCCTACAATGAGCAGTTCTTC.

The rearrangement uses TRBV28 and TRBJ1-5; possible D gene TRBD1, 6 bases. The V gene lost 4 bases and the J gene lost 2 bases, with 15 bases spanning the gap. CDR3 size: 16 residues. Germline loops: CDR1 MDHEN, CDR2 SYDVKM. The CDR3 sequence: CASSSAGGAGNQPQHF. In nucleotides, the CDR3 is TGTGCCAGCAGTTCTGCCGGGGGGGCCGGCAATCAGCCCCAGCATTTT.

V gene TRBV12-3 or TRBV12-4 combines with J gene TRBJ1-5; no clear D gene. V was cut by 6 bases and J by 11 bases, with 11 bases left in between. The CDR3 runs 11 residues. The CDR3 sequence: CASSSGESQHF. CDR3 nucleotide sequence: TGTGCCAGCAGCTCCGGGGAGTCCCAGCATTTT.

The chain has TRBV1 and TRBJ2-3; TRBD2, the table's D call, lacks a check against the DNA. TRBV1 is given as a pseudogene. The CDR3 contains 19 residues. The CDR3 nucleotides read TGCACCAGCAGCCAAGATCCCAGCGGGGGGGTAGGGTGGACAGATACGCAGTATTTT. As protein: CTSSQDPSGGVGWTDTQYF.

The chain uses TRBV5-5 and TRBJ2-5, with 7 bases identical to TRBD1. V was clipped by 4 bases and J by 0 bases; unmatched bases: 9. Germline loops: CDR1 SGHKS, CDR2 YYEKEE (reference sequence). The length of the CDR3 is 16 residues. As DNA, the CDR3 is TGTGCCAGCAGCCTTCGGACAGGAGCAAACCAAGAGACCCAGTACTTC. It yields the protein CASSLRTGANQETQYF.